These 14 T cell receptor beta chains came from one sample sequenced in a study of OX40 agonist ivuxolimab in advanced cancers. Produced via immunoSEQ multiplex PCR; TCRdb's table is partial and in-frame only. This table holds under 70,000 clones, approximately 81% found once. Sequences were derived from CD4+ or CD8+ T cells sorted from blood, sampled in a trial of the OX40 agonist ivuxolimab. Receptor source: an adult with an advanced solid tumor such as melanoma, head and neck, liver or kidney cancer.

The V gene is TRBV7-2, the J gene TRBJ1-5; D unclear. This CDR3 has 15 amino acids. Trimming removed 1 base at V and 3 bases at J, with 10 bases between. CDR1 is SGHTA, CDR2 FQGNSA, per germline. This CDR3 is CASSLGAGPNQPQHF. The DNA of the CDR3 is TGTGCCAGCAGCTTAGGAGCCGGACCCAATCAGCCCCAGCATTTT.

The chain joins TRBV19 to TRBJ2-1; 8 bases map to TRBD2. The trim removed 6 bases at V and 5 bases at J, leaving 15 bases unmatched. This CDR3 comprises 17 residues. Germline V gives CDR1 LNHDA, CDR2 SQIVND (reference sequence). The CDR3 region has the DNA TGTGCCAGTAGGACAATCTCTACTAGCGGCCCCAACAATGAGCAGTTCTTC. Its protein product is CASRTISTSGPNNEQFF.

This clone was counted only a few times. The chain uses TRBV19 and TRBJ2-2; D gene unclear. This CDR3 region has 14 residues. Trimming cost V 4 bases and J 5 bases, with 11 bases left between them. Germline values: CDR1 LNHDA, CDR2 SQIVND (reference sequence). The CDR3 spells CASSKRLGTGELFF. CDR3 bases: TGTGCCAGTAGTAAACGCCTGGGAACCGGGGAGCTGTTTTTT.

The CDR3 loop reads CATSRYVGAGVTGELFF. DNA for the CDR3: TGTGCCACCAGCAGATACGTGGGGGCGGGAGTAACCGGGGAGCTGTTTTTT. The chain combines TRBV15 with TRBJ2-2; the D gene is possibly TRBD2 (7 bases). This CDR3 comprises 17 residues. Germline CDR1 and CDR2: LNHNV and YYDKDF (reference sequence). V dropped 2 bases and J dropped 5 bases, with 18 bases sitting between them.

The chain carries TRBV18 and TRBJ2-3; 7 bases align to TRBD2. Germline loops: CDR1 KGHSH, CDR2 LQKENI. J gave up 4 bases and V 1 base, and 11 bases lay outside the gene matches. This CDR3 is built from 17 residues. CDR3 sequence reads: CASSPRLLAGESDTQYF. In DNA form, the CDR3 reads TGTGCCAGCTCACCACGATTACTGGCGGGGGAATCAGATACGCAGTATTTT.

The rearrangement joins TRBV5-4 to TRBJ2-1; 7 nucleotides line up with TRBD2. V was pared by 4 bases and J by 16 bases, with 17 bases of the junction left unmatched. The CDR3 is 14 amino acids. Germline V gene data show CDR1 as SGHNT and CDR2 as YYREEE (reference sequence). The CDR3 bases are TGTGCCAGCAGCCCCGAGGGCGACGGGAGGTCCCCTTTCTTC. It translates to CASSPEGDGRSPFF.

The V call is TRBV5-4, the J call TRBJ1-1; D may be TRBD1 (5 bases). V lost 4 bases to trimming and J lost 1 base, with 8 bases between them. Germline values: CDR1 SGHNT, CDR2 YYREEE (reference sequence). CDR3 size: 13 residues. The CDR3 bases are TGTGCCAGCAGCAAACAGGAGAACACTGAAGCTTTCTTT. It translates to CASSKQENTEAFF.

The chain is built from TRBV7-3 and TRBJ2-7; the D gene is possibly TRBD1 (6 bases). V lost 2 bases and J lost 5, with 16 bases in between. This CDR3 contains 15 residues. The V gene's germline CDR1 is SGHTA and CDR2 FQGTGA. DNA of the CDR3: TGTGCCAGCAGCTTAGGGGGCAGTGGGAAGGACGAGCAGTACTTC. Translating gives CASSLGGSGKDEQYF.

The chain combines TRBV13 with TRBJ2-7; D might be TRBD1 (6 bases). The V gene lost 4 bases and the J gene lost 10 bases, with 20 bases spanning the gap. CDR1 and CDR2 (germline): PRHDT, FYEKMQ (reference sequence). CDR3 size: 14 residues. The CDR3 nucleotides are TGTGCCAGCAGCTCAAACAGGGAGTTACGGCCTCAGTACTTC. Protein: CASSSNRELRPQYF.

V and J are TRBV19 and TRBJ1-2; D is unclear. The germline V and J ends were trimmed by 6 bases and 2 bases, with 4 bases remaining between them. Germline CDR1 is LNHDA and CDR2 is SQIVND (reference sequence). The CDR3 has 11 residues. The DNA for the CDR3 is TGTGCCAGTAGCAGGAACTATGGCTACACCTTC. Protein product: CASSRNYGYTF.

The CDR3 spells CASSTLWDTEAFF. In DNA, the CDR3 is TGTGCCAGTAGTACCCTCTGGGACACTGAAGCTTTCTTT. V and J are TRBV19 and TRBJ1-1; D not resolved. The germline V gene encodes CDR1 LNHDA and CDR2 SQIVND (reference sequence). The CDR3 has 13 amino acids. The germline V and J ends were trimmed by 4 bases and 3 bases, with 9 bases remaining between them.

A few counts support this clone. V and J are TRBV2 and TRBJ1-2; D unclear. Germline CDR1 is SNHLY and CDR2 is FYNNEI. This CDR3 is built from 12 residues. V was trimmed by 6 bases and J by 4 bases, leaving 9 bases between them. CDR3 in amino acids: CASRYLVYGYTF. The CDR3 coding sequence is TGTGCCAGCAGGTATCTAGTCTATGGCTACACCTTC.

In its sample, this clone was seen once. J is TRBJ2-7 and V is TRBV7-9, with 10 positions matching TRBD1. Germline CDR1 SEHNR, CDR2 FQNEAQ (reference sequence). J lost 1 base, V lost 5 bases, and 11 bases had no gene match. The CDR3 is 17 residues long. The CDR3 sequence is CASSPGVDRGRSYEQYF. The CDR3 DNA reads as TGTGCCAGCAGCCCAGGGGTCGACAGGGGGCGATCCTACGAGCAGTACTTC.

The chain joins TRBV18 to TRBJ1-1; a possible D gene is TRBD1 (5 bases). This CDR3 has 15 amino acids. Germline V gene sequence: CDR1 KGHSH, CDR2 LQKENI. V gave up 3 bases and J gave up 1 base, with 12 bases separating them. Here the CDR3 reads CASSPKPGTNTEAFF. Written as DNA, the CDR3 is TGTGCCAGCTCACCCAAACCCGGGACGAACACTGAAGCTTTCTTT.